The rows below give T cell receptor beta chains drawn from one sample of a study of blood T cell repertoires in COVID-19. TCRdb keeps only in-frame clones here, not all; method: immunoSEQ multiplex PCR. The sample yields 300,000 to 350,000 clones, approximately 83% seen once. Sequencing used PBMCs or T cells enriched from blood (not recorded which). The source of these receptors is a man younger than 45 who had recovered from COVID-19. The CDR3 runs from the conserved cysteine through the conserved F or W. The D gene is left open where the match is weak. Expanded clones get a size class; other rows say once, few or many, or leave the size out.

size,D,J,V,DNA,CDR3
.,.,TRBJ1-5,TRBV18,TGTGCCAGCTCCCCCAGGGTACGGCAGCCCCAGCATTTT,CASSPRVRQPQHF
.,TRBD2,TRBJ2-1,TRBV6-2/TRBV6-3,TGTGCCAGCAGCCTGATGACTAGCGAGGGGTCCTACAATGAGCAGTTCTTC,CASSLMTSEGSYNEQFF
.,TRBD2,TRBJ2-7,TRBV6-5,TGTGCCAGCAGGGAGGGGCGGGGGATTTACGAGCAGTACTTC,CASREGRGIYEQYF
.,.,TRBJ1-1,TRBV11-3,TGTGCCAGCAGCTTAGGAGAGCACACTGAAGCTTTCTTT,CASSLGEHTEAFF
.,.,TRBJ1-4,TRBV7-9,TGTGCCAGCAGCTTCTTTAATGAAAAACTGTTTTTT,CASSFFNEKLFF
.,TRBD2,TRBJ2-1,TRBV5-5,TGTGCCAGCAGCTCCTTCCTGCGGGAGTACAATGAGCAGTTCTTC,CASSSFLREYNEQFF
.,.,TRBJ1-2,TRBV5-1,TGCGCCAGCAGCTTGGCAGAAAACAGGGTCGAAGGCTACACCTTC,CASSLAENRVEGYTF
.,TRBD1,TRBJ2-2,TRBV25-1,TGTGCCAGCAGTGAAGACAGGGGGCCCACCGGGGAGCTGTTTTTT,CASSEDRGPTGELFF
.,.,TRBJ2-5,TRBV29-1,TGCAGCGTCGATACTAGTGCAGAGACCCAGTACTTC,CSVDTSAETQYF
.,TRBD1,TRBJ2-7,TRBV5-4,TGTGCCAGCAGCCAAACCTACCACAAAACAGGGGGCAAGGTCGAGCAGTACTTC,CASSQTYHKTGGKVEQYF
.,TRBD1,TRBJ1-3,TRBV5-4,TGTGCCAGCAGCTCACCGGGACAGGGAAACACCATATATTTT,CASSSPGQGNTIYF
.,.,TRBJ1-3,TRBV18,TGTGCCAGCTCAGCGCAGCTACCCCAGAACTACGGAAACACCATATATTTT,CASSAQLPQNYGNTIYF
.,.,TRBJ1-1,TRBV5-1,TGCGCCAGCAGCTTGGCCGGACAGTCCCCGAATCCAGCTTTCTTT,CASSLAGQSPNPAFF
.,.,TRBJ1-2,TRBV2,TGTGCCAGCAGTGAACTGGACATCTATGGCTACACCTTC,CASSELDIYGYTF
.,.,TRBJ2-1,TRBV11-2,TGTGCCAGCAGCTTAGTAGCGAGCCGTGAGCAGTTCTTC,CASSLVASREQFF
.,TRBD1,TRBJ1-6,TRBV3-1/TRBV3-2,TGTGCCAGCAGCCAAGGGACAGGGGGGAACTCTAATTCACCCCTCCACTTT,CASSQGTGGNSNSPLHF
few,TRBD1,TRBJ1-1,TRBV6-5,TGTGCCAGCAGGGTGGGACAGGAAAGACTTGAAGCTTTCTTT,CASRVGQERLEAFF
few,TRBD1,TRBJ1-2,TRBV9,TGTGCCAGCAGCGTAGGGACAGGTACCCAACGAGGGGGCTACACCTTC,CASSVGTGTQRGGYTF
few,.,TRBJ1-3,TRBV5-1,TGCGCCAGCAGCTTGGGAGCGATCTCTGGAAACACCATATATTTT,CASSLGAISGNTIYF
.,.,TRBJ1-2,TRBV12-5,TGTGCTAGTGGTCTGGACAGCTCCTATGGCTACACCTTC,CASGLDSSYGYTF
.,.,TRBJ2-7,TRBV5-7,TGTGCCAGCAGCTTGGTGTTGAGGTACTACGAGCAGTACTTC,CASSLVLRYYEQYF
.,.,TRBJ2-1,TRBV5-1,TGCGCCAGCAGCCTGGACGGGGGCTCCTACAATGAGCAGTTCTTC,CASSLDGGSYNEQFF
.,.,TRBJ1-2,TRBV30,TGTGCCACCAACAGGCCGAACTATGGCTACACCTTC,CATNRPNYGYTF
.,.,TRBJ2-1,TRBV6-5,.,CASSTSSKPVQFF
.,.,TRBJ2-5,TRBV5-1,TGCGCCAGCAGCCTGGGGAGTCAAGAGACCCAGTACTTC,CASSLGSQETQYF
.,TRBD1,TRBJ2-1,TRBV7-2,TGTGCCAGCAGCCCTCGACAGGGGGCCTACAATGAGCAGTTCTTC,CASSPRQGAYNEQFF
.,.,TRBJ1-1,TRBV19,TGTGCCAGTAGGCGACTCCCGGGAGGGAGGAACACTGAAGCTTTCTTT,CASRRLPGGRNTEAFF
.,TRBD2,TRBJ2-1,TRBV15,TGTGCCACCAGCAGAGACAGCGGGGGGTCCTACAATGAGCAGTTCTTC,CATSRDSGGSYNEQFF
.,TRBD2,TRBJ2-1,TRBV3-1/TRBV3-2,TGTGCCAGCAGCCCGCTAACTAGCGGGGGAAACAATGAGCAGTTCTTC,CASSPLTSGGNNEQFF
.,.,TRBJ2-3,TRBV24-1,TGTGCCACCAGTGATCCCACATCCGGGCCCTTCGGGGCAGATACGCAGTATTTT,CATSDPTSGPFGADTQYF
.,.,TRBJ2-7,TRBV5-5,TGTGCCAGCATCCAAGAACCCGACAGCTCCTACGAGCAGTACTTC,CASIQEPDSSYEQYF
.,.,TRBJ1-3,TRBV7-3,TGTGCCAGCAGTACAATAGAGGCGGCTGGATACTCTGGAAACACCATATATTTT,CASSTIEAAGYSGNTIYF
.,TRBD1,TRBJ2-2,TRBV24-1,TGTGCCACCACAGGGGGCAGGGACACCGGGGAGCTGTTTTTT,CATTGGRDTGELFF
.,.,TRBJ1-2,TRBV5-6,TGTGCCAGTGGCCGGAGGGCGGGAGGCTACACCTTC,CASGRRAGGYTF
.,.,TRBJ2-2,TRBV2,TGTGCCAGCAGTGGTATTAACACCGGGGAGCTGTTTTTT,CASSGINTGELFF